This TCR beta chain emerged from a study of regulatory T cells in long-lasting Graves disease. In the study overall: Graves' patients, diagnosed recently, had received antithyroid drugs under 3 months.

Time point specified: newly diagnosed GD, antithyroid drugs for less than 3 months. From PBMCs, RNA was extracted and then used to make the TCR library. There are many counts of this clonotype. Arm-PCR of CDR3 regions and iRepertoire HTBI primers were used to build TCR beta libraries. TCRdb itself ran the multiplex PCR reads through MiXCR, one entry per CDR3 protein. Of around 460,000 distinct CDR3 sequences listed, around 15% are singletons. CDR1 is MDHEN, CDR2 SYDVKM, per germline. The CDR3 loop spans 13 amino acids. V lost 10 bases and J lost 2; bases outside the gene matches: 4. The sample was also reused in another study, on T cells in Graves' hyperthyroidism and ophthalmopathy.

The specimen was peripheral blood mononuclear cells (PBMCs), collected at new diagnosis, from a patient treated with antithyroid drugs. This chain connects TRBV28 to TRBJ2-5; 10 bases are shared with TRBD2. This TCR derives from a woman in her forties or fifties with Graves disease. The CDR3 sequence is CATGLAVQETQYF. The CDR3 region has the DNA TGTGCCACCGGACTAGCGGTACAAGAGACCCAGTACTTC.